The sequence of this T cell receptor beta chain was determined in a study of T-cell memory formation after mild COVID-19. Study-wide results and caveats: Memory sampled before infection contained some responding clones, suggesting cross-reactive memory joined. Confirmation of SARS-CoV-2 specificity was lacking for second-wave clones peaking day 37.

About this clonotype: What it binds is unknown.

The CDR3 length is 14 residues. Between the trimmed V and J ends, which lost 4 bases and 12 bases, there was a span of 16 bases. In germline, CDR1 is KGHSH, CDR2 LQKENI. TCRalpha and TCRbeta libraries used 5'RACE with constant-segment primers and UMIs. TCRdb re-called the 5' RACE reads with MiXCR, one entry per CDR3 protein. The repertoire consists of 470,000 or so distinct CDR3 sequences, with 15% to 20% occurring once and the leading ten covering over 9%. The chain couples TRBV18 to TRBJ2-6; tentatively, D is TRBD1 (5 bases). Sequenced sample: PBMCs or a T cell subset sorted from them (not recorded which). The sequence derives from an adult woman who had mild COVID-19 (a few samples of this study predate the infection). Cell type and time point are not known. CDR3 region: CASSRDRKTAVLTF. The CDR3 DNA reads TGTGCCAGCTCACGCGACAGAAAGACGGCCGTCCTGACTTTC. Looking up the rest from reference TRBV18 and TRBJ2-6 gives the full variable domain: NAGVMQNPRHLVRRRGQEARLRCSPMKGHSHVYWYRQLPEEGLKFMVYLQKENIIDESGMPKERFSAEFPKEGPSILRIQQVVRGDSAAYFCASSRDRKTAVLTFGAGSRLTVL.